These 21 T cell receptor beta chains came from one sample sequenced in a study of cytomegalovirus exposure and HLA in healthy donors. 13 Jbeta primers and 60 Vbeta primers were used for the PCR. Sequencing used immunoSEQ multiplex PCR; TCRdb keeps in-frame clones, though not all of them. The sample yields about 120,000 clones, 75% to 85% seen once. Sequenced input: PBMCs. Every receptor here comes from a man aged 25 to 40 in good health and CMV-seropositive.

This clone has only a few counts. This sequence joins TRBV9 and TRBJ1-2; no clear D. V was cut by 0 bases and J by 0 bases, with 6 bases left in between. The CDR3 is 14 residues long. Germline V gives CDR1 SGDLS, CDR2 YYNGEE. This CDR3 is CASSVVTANYGYTF. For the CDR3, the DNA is TGTGCCAGCAGCGTAGTAACAGCTAACTATGGCTACACCTTC.

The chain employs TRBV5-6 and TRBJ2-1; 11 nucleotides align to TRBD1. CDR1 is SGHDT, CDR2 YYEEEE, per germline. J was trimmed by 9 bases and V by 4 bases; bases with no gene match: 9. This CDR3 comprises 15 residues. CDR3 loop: CASSLRDRGAGEQFF. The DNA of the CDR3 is TGTGCCAGCAGCCTAAGGGACAGGGGGGCTGGTGAGCAGTTCTTC.

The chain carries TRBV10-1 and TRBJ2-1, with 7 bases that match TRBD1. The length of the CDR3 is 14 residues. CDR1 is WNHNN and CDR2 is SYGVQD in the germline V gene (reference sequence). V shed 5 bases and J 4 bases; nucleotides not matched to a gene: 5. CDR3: CASSLGTVYNEQFF. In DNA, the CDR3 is TGCGCCAGCAGTCTCGGGACAGTGTACAATGAGCAGTTCTTC.

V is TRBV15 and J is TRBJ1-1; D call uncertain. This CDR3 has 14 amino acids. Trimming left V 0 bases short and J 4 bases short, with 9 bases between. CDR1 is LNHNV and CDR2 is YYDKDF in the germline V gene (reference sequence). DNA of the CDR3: TGTGCCACCAGCAGAGACCGCCGGGGCACTGAAGCTTTCTTT. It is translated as CATSRDRRGTEAFF.

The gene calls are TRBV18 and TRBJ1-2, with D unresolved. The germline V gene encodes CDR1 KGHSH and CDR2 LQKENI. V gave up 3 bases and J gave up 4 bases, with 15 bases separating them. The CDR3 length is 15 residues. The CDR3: CASSPGGPTIYGYTF. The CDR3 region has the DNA TGTGCCAGCTCACCCGGAGGGCCAACCATCTATGGCTACACCTTC.

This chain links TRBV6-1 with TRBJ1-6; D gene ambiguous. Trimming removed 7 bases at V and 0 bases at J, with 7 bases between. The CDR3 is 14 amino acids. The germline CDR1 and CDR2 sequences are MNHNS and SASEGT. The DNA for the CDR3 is TGTGCCAGCATCCGGGGCTCCTATAATTCACCCCTCCACTTT. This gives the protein CASIRGSYNSPLHF.

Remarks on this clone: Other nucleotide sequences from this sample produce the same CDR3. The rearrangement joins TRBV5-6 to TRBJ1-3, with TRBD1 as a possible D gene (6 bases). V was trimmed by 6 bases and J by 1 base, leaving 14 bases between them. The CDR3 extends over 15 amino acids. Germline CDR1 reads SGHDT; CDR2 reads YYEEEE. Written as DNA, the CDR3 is TGTGCCAGCAACAAGCTAGGGGGATCTGGAAACACCATATATTTT. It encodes CASNKLGGSGNTIYF.

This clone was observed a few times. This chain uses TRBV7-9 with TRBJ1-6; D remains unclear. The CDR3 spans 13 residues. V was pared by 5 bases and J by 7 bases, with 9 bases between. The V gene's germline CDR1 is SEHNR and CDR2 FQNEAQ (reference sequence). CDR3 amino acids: CASSHSGNSPLHF. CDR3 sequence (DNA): TGTGCCAGCAGCCATTCAGGAAATTCACCCCTCCACTTT.

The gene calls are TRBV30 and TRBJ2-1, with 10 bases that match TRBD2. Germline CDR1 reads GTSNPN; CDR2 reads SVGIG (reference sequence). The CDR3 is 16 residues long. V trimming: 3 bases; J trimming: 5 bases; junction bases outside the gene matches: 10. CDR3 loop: CAWSGRAGGPDNEQFF. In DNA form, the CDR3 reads TGTGCCTGGAGCGGGAGAGCGGGGGGGCCAGACAATGAGCAGTTCTTC.

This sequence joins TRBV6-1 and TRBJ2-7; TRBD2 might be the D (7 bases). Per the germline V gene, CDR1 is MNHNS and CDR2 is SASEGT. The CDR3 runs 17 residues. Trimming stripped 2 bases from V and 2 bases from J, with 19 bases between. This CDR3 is CASSEREGVYLPYEQYF. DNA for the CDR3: TGTGCCAGCAGTGAAAGGGAGGGGGTCTACCTGCCCTACGAGCAGTACTTC.

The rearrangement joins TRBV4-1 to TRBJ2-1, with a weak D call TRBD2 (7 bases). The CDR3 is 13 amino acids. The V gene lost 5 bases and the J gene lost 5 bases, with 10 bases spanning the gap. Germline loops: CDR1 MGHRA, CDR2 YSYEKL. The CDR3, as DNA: TGCGCCAGCAGCAGGGGGGGAAACAATGAGCAGTTCTTC. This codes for CASSRGGNNEQFF.

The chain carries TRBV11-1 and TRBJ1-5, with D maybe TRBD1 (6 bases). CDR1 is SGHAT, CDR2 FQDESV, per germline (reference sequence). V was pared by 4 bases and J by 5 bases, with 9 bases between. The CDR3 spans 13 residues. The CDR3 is CASSSGEYQPQHF. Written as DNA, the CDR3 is TGTGCCAGCAGCTCAGGGGAGTATCAGCCCCAGCATTTT.

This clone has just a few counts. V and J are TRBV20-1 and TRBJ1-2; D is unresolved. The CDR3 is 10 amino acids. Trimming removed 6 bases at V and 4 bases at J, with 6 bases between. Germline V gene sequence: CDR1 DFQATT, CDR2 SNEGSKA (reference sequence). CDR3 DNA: TGCAGTGCCCCCTCCTATGGCTACACCTTC. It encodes CSAPSYGYTF.

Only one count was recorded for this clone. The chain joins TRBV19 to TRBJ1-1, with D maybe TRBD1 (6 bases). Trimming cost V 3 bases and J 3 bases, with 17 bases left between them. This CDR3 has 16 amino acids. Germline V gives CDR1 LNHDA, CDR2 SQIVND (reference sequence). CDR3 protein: CASSIPNRGAYTEAFF. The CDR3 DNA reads TGTGCCAGTAGTATCCCTAATCGGGGGGCTTACACTGAAGCTTTCTTT.

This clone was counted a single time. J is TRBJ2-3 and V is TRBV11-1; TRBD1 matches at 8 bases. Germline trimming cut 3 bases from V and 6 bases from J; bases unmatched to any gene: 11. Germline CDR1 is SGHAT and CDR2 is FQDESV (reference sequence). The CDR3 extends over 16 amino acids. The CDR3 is CASSFGQGLVGDTQYF. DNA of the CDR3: TGTGCCAGCAGCTTCGGACAGGGCCTGGTGGGGGATACGCAGTATTTT.

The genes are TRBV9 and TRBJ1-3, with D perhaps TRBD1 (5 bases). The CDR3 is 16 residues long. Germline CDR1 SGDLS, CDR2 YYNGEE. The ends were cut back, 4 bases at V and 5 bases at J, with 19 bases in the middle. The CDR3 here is CASSPQSGGERNTIYF. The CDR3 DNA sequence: TGTGCCAGCAGCCCCCAATCGGGGGGTGAGCGAAACACCATATATTTT.

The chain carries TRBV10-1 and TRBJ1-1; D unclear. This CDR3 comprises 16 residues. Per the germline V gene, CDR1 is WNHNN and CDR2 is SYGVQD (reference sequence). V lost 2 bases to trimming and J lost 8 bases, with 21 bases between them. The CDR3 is CASSETGTGKEGEAFF. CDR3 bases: TGCGCCAGCAGTGAGACTGGCACCGGGAAGGAAGGGGAAGCTTTCTTT.

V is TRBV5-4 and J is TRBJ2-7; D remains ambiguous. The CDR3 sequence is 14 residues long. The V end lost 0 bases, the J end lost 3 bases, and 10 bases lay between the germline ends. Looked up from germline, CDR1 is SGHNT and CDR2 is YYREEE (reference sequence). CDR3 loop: CASSLDNSNYEQYF. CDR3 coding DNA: TGTGCCAGCAGCTTGGATAACAGTAACTACGAGCAGTACTTC.

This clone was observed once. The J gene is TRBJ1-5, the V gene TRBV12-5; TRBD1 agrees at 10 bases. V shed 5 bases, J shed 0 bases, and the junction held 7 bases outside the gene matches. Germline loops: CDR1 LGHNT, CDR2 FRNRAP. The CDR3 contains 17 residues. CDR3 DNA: TGTGCTAGTGGTCCGGACAGGGGGGCTACTAGCAATCAGCCCCAGCATTTT. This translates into CASGPDRGATSNQPQHF.

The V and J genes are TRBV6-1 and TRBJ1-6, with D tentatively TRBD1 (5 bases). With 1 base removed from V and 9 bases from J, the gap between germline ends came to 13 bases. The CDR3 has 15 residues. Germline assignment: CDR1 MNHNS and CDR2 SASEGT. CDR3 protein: CASSEGSGAGSPLHF. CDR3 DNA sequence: TGTGCCAGCAGTGAAGGAAGCGGGGCTGGTTCACCCCTCCACTTT.

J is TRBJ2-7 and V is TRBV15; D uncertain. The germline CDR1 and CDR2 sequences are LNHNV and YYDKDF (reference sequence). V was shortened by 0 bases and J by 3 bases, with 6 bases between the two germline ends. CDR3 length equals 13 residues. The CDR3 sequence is CATSRDVSYEQYF. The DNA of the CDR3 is TGTGCCACCAGCAGAGACGTCAGCTACGAGCAGTACTTC.